This T cell receptor (beta chain) stems from a study of Graves' ophthalmopathy and Graves' hyperthyroidism. Across the study: Peripheral blood was gathered at the point of initial diagnosis, before any treatment started. The study's findings and limits: With just under 90% sensitivity and less than 83% specificity, a 13-signature model separated ophthalmopathy from stable hyperthyroidism.

Amplifying from RNA transcripts, the study obtained TCR beta CDR3 regions. The first round was an RT-PCR with HTBI primers, and the second round was a multiplex PCR. TCRdb processed the multiplex PCR reads anew with MiXCR; each CDR3 protein has one entry. The table shows 150,000 to 200,000 distinct CDR3 sequences, with 30% to 45% occurring only once. Germline CDR1 MNHNS, CDR2 SASEGT. The CDR3 sequence is 14 residues long. V gave up 5 bases and J gave up 10 bases; unmatched junction bases: 8. On this clonotype: The antigen is undetermined.

Certain patients, namely those with other autoimmune diseases, uncontrolled infections, pregnancy or lactation, were excluded. Clinical symptoms and serum thyroxine were used for diagnosis; TRAb, thyroid ultrasound and orbital computed tomography were also relied on. The receptor was isolated from a young man with Graves' ophthalmopathy. This rearrangement joins TRBV6-1 to TRBJ2-7; the match to TRBD2 covers 13 bases. Sequencing was done on a sample of peripheral blood. The CDR3 DNA follows: TGTGCCAGCAGTAAGCCGGGACTAGCGGGATCCCAGTACTTC. Its protein is CASSKPGLAGSQYF.